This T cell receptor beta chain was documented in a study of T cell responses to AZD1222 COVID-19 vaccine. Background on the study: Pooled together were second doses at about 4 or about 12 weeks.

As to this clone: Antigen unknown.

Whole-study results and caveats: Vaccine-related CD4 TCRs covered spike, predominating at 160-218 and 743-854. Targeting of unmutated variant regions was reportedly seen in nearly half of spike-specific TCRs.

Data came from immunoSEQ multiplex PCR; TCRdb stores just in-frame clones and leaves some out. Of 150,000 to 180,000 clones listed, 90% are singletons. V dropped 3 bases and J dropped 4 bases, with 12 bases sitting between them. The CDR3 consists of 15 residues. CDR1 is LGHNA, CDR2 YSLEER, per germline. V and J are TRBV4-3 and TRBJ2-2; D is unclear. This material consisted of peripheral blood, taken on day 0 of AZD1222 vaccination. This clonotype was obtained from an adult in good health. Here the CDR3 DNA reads TGCGCCAGCAGCCACCGACTGGGATTCACCGGGGAGCTGTTTTTT. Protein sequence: CASSHRLGFTGELFF.